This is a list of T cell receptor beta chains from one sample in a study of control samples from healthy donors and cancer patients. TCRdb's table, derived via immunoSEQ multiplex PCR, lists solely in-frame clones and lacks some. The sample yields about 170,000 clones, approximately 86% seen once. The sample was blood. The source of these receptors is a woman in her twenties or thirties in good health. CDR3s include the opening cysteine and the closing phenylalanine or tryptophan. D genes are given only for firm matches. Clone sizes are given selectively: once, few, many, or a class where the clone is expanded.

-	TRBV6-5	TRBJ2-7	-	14	TGTGCCAGCAGGACGGACAGAGCTTCCTACGAGCAGTACTTC	CASRTDRASYEQYF
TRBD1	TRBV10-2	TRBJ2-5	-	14	TGCGCCAGCAGAGGAGCAGGGGGCGAGGAGACCCAGTACTTC	CASRGAGGEETQYF
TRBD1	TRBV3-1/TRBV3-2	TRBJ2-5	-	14	TGTGCCAGCAGCCACGGGACAGGGGAAGAGACCCAGTACTTC	CASSHGTGEETQYF
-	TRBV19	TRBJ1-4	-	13	TGTGCCAGTAGTAGCTCCCGCAGTGAAAAACTGTTTTTT	CASSSSRSEKLFF
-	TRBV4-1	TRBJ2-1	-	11	TGCGCCAGCACGGGCGGCAATGAGCAGTTCTTC	CASTGGNEQFF
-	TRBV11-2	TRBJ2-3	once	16	TGTGCCAGCAGCCGACGGGCCGACCGGAGCACAGATACGCAGTATTTT	CASSRRADRSTDTQYF
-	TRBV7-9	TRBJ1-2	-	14	TGTGCCAGCAGCCCCTCAGGGCGCGGCTATGGCTACACCTTC	CASSPSGRGYGYTF
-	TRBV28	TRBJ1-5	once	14	TGTGCCAGCAGTTTAGGGCAGAGCAATCAGCCCCAGCATTTT	CASSLGQSNQPQHF
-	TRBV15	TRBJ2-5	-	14	TGTGCCACTTCCAAGGGGTGGGGTGGGGAGACCCAGTACTTC	CATSKGWGGETQYF
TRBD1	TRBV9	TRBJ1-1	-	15	TGTGCCAGCAGCGTGGAGGGACAGGGAGGTACTGAAGCTTTCTTT	CASSVEGQGGTEAFF
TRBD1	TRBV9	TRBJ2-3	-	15	TGTGCCAGCAGCGCCTGGGACAGTATCACAGATACGCAGTATTTT	CASSAWDSITDTQYF
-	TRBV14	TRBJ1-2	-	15	TGTGCCAGCAGCCCAACCGGGGGAACTAACTATGGCTACACCTTC	CASSPTGGTNYGYTF
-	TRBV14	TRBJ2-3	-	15	TGTGCCAGCAGCCAAGGGGTCCGGGCCCAGACGGCGCAGTATTTT	CASSQGVRAQTAQYF
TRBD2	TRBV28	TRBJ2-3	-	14	TGTGCCAGCAGCTCCCCCGGGAGGGCAGATACGCAGTATTTT	CASSSPGRADTQYF
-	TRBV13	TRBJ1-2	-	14	TGTGCCAGCAGCACAGCAGGGGCTAACTATGGCTACACCTTC	CASSTAGANYGYTF
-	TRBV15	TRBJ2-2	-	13	TGTGCCACCAGCAGAGGGGGGACCGGGGAGCTGTTTTTT	CATSRGGTGELFF
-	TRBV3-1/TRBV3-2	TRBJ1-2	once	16	TGTGCCAGCAGCCAATATATGGAGGGACCGAACTATGGCTACACCTTC	CASSQYMEGPNYGYTF
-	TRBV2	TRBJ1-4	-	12	TGTGCCAGCAGTGAAGCGGGTGAAAAACTGTTTTTT	CASSEAGEKLFF
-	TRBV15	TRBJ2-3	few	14	TGTGCCACCAGCAGAGGCGGCCCGACAGATACGCAGTATTTT	CATSRGGPTDTQYF
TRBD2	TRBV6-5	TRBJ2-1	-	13	TGTGCCAGCAGTTCGGGCGGGAGGGTTGAGCAGTTCTTC	CASSSGGRVEQFF
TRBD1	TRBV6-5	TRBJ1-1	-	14	TGTGCCAGCAAAGGACAGGGCATGAACACTGAAGCTTTCTTT	CASKGQGMNTEAFF
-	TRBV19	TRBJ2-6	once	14	TGTGCCAGTAGTATTCGCTCTGGGGCCAACGTCCTGACTTTC	CASSIRSGANVLTF
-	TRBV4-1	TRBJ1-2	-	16	TGCGCCAGCAGCCAAGATTTTCAGGGGCTCGTCTATGGCTACACCTTC	CASSQDFQGLVYGYTF
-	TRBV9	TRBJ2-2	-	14	TGTGCCAGCAGCTCAGGACTAAACACCGGGGAGCTGTTTTTT	CASSSGLNTGELFF
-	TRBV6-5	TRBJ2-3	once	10	TGTCAAACTAGCACAGATACGCAGTATTTT	CQTSTDTQYF
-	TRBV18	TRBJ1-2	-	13	TGTGCCAGCTCACCGACAGGAAACTATGGCTACACCTTC	CASSPTGNYGYTF
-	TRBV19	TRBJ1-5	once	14	TGTGCCAGTAGTATCGCAGGGGGCAATCAGCCCCAGCATTTT	CASSIAGGNQPQHF
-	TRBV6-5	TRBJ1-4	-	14	TGTGCCACCAGAAATGGGGGGGCGCGGGAAAAACTGTTTTTT	CATRNGGAREKLFF
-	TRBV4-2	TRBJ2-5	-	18	TGTGCCAGCAGCCAAGATGGGTATGGCATAGGAGTCGAGGGGACCCAGTACTTC	CASSQDGYGIGVEGTQYF
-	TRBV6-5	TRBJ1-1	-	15	TGTGCCAGCAGTTTTGCCGGGGGCGGGAACACTGAAGCTTTCTTT	CASSFAGGGNTEAFF
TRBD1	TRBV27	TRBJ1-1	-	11	TGTGCCAGTACAGGGGGCACTGAAGCTTTCTTT	CASTGGTEAFF
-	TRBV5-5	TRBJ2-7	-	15	TGTGCCAGCAGCCCACGGGACGGATCGACCTACGAGCAGTACTTC	CASSPRDGSTYEQYF
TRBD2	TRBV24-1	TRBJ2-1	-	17	TGTGCCACCAGTGATTCTTTGACTAGCGGGACCTACAATGAGCAGTTCTTC	CATSDSLTSGTYNEQFF
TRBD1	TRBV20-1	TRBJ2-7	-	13	TGCAGTGCTAGTGGGACAGGCTCCTACGAGCAGTACTTC	CSASGTGSYEQYF
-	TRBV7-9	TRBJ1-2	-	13	TGTGCCAGCAGCCTTCAGGAGGACTATGGCTACACCTTC	CASSLQEDYGYTF
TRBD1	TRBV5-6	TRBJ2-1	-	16	TGTGCCAGCAGCTTTGGACAGGGATTCTCCTACAATGAGCAGTTCTTC	CASSFGQGFSYNEQFF
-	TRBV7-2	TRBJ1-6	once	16	TGTGCCAGCAGCTTAGGTCCGAGCTCCTATAATTCACCCCTCCACTTT	CASSLGPSSYNSPLHF
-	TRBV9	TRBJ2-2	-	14	TGTGCCAGCAGCGTACGGACTAACACCGGGGAGCTGTTTTTT	CASSVRTNTGELFF
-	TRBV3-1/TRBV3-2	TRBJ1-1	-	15	TGTGCCAGCAGCCAAGACCAGCTATTGAACACTGAAGCTTTCTTT	CASSQDQLLNTEAFF
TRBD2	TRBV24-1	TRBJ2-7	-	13	TGTGCCACCAGAGACGGACTAGCGGGACCCACATTCTTC	CATRDGLAGPTFF
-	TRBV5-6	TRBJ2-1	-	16	TGTGCCAGCAACACCAGGGGGGGACAGGTCAACAATGAGCAGTTCTTC	CASNTRGGQVNNEQFF
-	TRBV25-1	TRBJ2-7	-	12	TGTGCCAGCAGTGAAAGGGGGGGCTCCCAGTACTTC	CASSERGGSQYF
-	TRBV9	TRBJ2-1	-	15	TGTGCCAGCAGCCCCCAGGGCGGGGTAGGGGGTGAGCAGTTCTTC	CASSPQGGVGGEQFF
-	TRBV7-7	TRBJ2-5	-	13	TGTGCTAGCAGCCAAAACCCGGCAGAGACCCAGTACTTC	CASSQNPAETQYF